The 22 T cell receptor beta chains below were found in one sample sequenced in a study of blood T cell repertoires in COVID-19. Repertoires were generated with immunoSEQ multiplex PCR, while TCRdb's copy carries only in-frame clones and drops some. The top ten hold 25% to 35% of the sample, which has fewer than 35,000 clones, roughly 89% seen once. Sequenced input: peripheral blood. These receptors were collected from an elderly man with acute or convalescent COVID-19.

This clone was counted once. The chain employs TRBV11-3 and TRBJ2-1, with TRBD2 matching over 14 bases. Germline values: CDR1 SGHNT, CDR2 YENEEA. Germline trimming cut 1 base from V and 7 bases from J; bases unmatched to any gene: 6. This CDR3 has 17 residues. The CDR3 nucleotides are TGTGCCAGCAGCTTAGTTATGTGGACTAGCGGGGGGAATGAGCAGTTCTTC. This codes for CASSLVMWTSGGNEQFF.

The chain is built from TRBV13 and TRBJ2-7, with D tentatively TRBD1 (5 bases). V shed 5 bases and J shed 2 bases, with 13 bases lying between them. From germline, CDR1 is PRHDT and CDR2 FYEKMQ (reference sequence). The CDR3 extends over 14 amino acids. The CDR3 DNA follows: TGTGCCAGCAGCCCCCGAATGGACACCTACGAGCAGTACTTC. This codes for CASSPRMDTYEQYF.

V usage is TRBV5-4 and J usage is TRBJ2-7; perhaps TRBD1 as D (8 bases). Trimming took off 2 bases at V and 2 bases at J, with 14 bases between the two ends. The CDR3 contains 15 residues. CDR1 is SGHNT, CDR2 YYREEE, per germline (reference sequence). CDR3 in DNA: TGTGCCAGCAGCTTACAGGGGGAGGGAGCCTACGAGCAGTACTTC. As protein: CASSLQGEGAYEQYF.

The chain recombines TRBV11-2 with TRBJ1-2; D is undetermined. The CDR3 contains 16 residues. Per germline, CDR1 SGHAT and CDR2 FQNNGV. The V end was cut by 4 bases, the J end by 0 bases, with 15 bases between. For the CDR3, the DNA is TGTGCCAGCAGCTCCCATGGACGGACTACTAACTATGGCTACACCTTC. Protein: CASSSHGRTTNYGYTF. Using reference TRBV11-2 and TRBJ1-2 for the parts outside the CDR3, the full variable domain is EAGVAQSPRYKIIEKRQSVAFWCNPISGHATLYWYQQILGQGPKLLIQFQNNGVVDDSQLPKDRFSAERLKGVDSTLKIQPAKLEDSAVYLCASSSHGRTTNYGYTFGSGTRLTVV.

This clone showed up just once. The chain employs TRBV27 and TRBJ2-7; TRBD1 aligns across 8 bases. CDR3 length: 17 amino acids. Germline CDR1 is MNHEY and CDR2 is SMNVEV (reference sequence). The trim removed 3 bases at V and 1 base at J, leaving 11 bases unmatched. The CDR3 is CASSFNPRTGSSYEQYF. For the CDR3, the DNA is TGTGCCAGCAGTTTCAACCCCCGGACAGGGTCATCCTACGAGCAGTACTTC.

The gene calls are TRBV24-1 and TRBJ2-5; D possibly corresponds to TRBD2 (5 bases). There are 16 residues in the CDR3. V lost 3 bases and J 0 bases, leaving 13 bases between the germline ends. Germline loops: CDR1 KGHDR, CDR2 SFDVKD. The chain's CDR3 is CATSDPSRGDQETQYF. DNA for the CDR3: TGTGCCACCAGTGATCCCTCTCGGGGAGACCAAGAGACCCAGTACTTC.

This chain joins TRBV11-3 and TRBJ2-7, with TRBD2 matching over 12 bases. This CDR3 has 18 amino acids. CDR1 is SGHNT and CDR2 is YENEEA in the germline V gene. The trim removed 1 base at V and 2 bases at J, leaving 9 bases unmatched. CDR3 in DNA: TGTGCCAGCAGCTTAGCCGTGACTAGCGGGAGCGATACCTACGAGCAGTACTTC. It encodes CASSLAVTSGSDTYEQYF.

The chain links TRBV10-3 to TRBJ2-5; no clear D. The ends were cut back, 6 bases at V and 5 bases at J, with 7 bases in the middle. Germline V gene lookup returns CDR1 ENHRY and CDR2 SYGVKD. The CDR3 is made up of 11 amino acids. CDR3 bases: TGTGCCATCAGCAACTACGAGACCCAGTACTTC. Protein sequence: CAISNYETQYF.

This rearrangement joins TRBV19 to TRBJ2-2, with no clear D. Trimming removed 5 bases at V and 5 bases at J, with 9 bases between. Germline assignment: CDR1 LNHDA and CDR2 SQIVND (reference sequence). There are 13 residues in the CDR3. CDR3 residues: CASSPRVTGELFF. Here the CDR3 DNA reads TGTGCCAGTAGTCCGCGTGTGACCGGGGAGCTGTTTTTT. The full variable domain, rest sourced from reference TRBV19 and TRBJ2-2, is DGGITQSPKYLFRKEGQNVTLSCEQNLNHDAMYWYRQDPGQGLRLIYYSQIVNDFQKGDIAEGYSVSREKKESFPLTVTSAQKNPTAFYLCASSPRVTGELFFGEGSRLTVL.

This clone appeared once. The V gene is TRBV15, the J gene TRBJ1-2; D gene ambiguous. Trimming removed 0 bases at V and 5 bases at J, with 13 bases between. In germline, CDR1 is LNHNV, CDR2 YYDKDF (reference sequence). The CDR3 is 15 residues long. The CDR3 bases are TGTGCCACCAGCAGAGATAAAGCACAGAGTTATGGCTACACCTTC. It encodes CATSRDKAQSYGYTF. Full variable domain (rest looked up from reference TRBV15 and TRBJ1-2): DAMVIQNPRYQVTQFGKPVTLSCSQTLNHNVMYWYQQKSSQAPKLLFHYYDKDFNNEADTPDNFQSRRPNTSFCFLDIRSPGLGDTAMYLCATSRDKAQSYGYTFGSGTRLTVV.

The chain couples TRBV7-8 to TRBJ1-1; a possible D gene is TRBD1 (6 bases). V lost 1 base to trimming and J lost 11 bases, with 17 bases between them. The CDR3 runs 14 residues. CDR1 and CDR2 (germline): SGHVS, FQNEAQ. CDR3 coding DNA: TGTGCCAGCAGCTTAGGGGACAACCTCGGGAGGGCTTTCTTT. It translates to CASSLGDNLGRAFF.

This rearrangement joins TRBV6-5 to TRBJ2-3; tentative D call: TRBD2 (6 bases). The CDR3 runs 12 residues. Deletions cut 8 bases from V and 0 bases from J, with 6 bases between. In germline, CDR1 is MNHEY, CDR2 SVGAGI. This CDR3 reads CASGGSTDTQYF. The CDR3 coding sequence is TGTGCCAGCGGGGGGAGCACAGATACGCAGTATTTT.

The chain carries TRBV5-1 and TRBJ2-1; perhaps TRBD2 as D (6 bases). Germline CDR1 is SGHRS and CDR2 is YFSETQ. The CDR3 totals 15 residues. The ends were cut back, 4 bases at V and 2 bases at J, with 13 bases in the middle. This chain's CDR3 is CASSRLSGTYNEQFF. CDR3 DNA sequence: TGCGCCAGCAGCCGCCTTAGCGGTACCTACAATGAGCAGTTCTTC.

The chain combines TRBV4-2 with TRBJ2-1; 7 positions match TRBD2. V trimming: 8 bases; J trimming: 0 bases; junction bases outside the gene matches: 10. Germline V CDR1 and CDR2: LGHNA, YNFKEQ. The CDR3 contains 16 residues. The CDR3 DNA follows: TGTGCCAGCGGGGGTGGGGGGGAAAGCTCCTACAATGAGCAGTTCTTC. Translation: CASGGGGESSYNEQFF.

The CDR3: CASSAGQEFYGYTF. The CDR3 nucleotides are TGCGCCAGCAGCGCGGGACAGGAGTTCTATGGCTACACCTTC. The rearrangement joins TRBV5-1 to TRBJ1-2, with 8 nucleotides matching TRBD1. Losses at the gene ends were 4 bases for V and 4 bases for J; bases not matched to a gene: 6. Germline V lookup: CDR1 SGHRS, CDR2 YFSETQ. The CDR3 is 14 residues long. The full variable domain, completed using reference TRBV5-1 and TRBJ1-2, is KAGVTQTPRYLIKTRGQQVTLSCSPISGHRSVSWYQQTPGQGLQFLFEYFSETQRNKGNFPGRFSGRQFSNSRSEMNVSTLELGDSALYLCASSAGQEFYGYTFGSGTRLTVV.

The CDR3 region is CASSFAGANTGELFF. In nucleotides, the CDR3 is TGTGCCAGCAGCTTCGCGGGGGCGAACACCGGGGAGCTGTTTTTT. V gene TRBV7-9 combines with J gene TRBJ2-2, with 7 bases identical to TRBD2. Trimming removed 3 bases from V and 0 bases from J; junction bases left unmatched: 1. The CDR3 is 15 residues long. Germline V gene lookup returns CDR1 SEHNR and CDR2 FQNEAQ (reference sequence).

The chain links TRBV19 to TRBJ2-5, with TRBD2 matching over 7 bases. V lost 5 bases to trimming and J lost 5 bases; unmatched junction nucleotides: 11. The CDR3 has 15 amino acids. The germline gives CDR1 LNHDA, CDR2 SQIVND (reference sequence). CDR3 DNA sequence: TGTGCCAGTAGTCCCACAGCTACTAGCGTGGAGACCCAGTACTTC. Amino acid sequence: CASSPTATSVETQYF.

The V call is TRBV5-1, the J call TRBJ2-5, with 8 bases aligning to TRBD1. CDR1 and CDR2 (germline): SGHRS, YFSETQ. V shed 3 bases and J 4 bases; nucleotides not matched to a gene: 2. The CDR3 is 13 amino acids. The CDR3 reads CASSSGQGETQYF. The CDR3 nucleotides are TGCGCCAGCAGCTCTGGACAGGGAGAGACCCAGTACTTC.

This rearrangement joins TRBV6-6 to TRBJ2-3; 12 bases align to TRBD2. The CDR3 loop spans 16 amino acids. Germline V gene sequence: CDR1 MNHNY, CDR2 SVGAGI (reference sequence). Trimming cost V 6 bases and J 3 bases; bases outside gene matches: 7. CDR3 in DNA: TGTGCCAGCAGGAAGGGACTAGCGGGTGGGACAGATACGCAGTATTTT. This gives the protein CASRKGLAGGTDTQYF.

This clone was seen more than once but under ten times. This rearrangement joins TRBV6-6 to TRBJ1-3; no definite D call. The CDR3 totals 15 residues. Per germline, CDR1 MNHNY and CDR2 SVGAGI (reference sequence). V was trimmed by 0 bases and J by 0 bases, leaving 6 bases between them. The CDR3 spells CASSYSGDSGNTIYF. The DNA of the CDR3 is TGTGCCAGCAGTTACTCCGGGGACTCTGGAAACACCATATATTTT.

This chain joins TRBV3-1 (or the pseudogene TRBV3-2) and TRBJ2-1; 8 bases align to TRBD2. Germline V gene lookup returns CDR1 LGHDT and CDR2 YNNKEL (reference sequence). This CDR3 has 17 residues. The V segment lost 3 bases and the J segment 2 bases; nucleotides outside the gene matches: 9. Here the CDR3 DNA reads TGTGCCAGCAGCCAGGGAGAGAGAGCGGGAGCCTACAATGAGCAGTTCTTC. This encodes CASSQGERAGAYNEQFF.

The V gene is TRBV4-1, the J gene TRBJ2-1, with D possibly TRBD1 on 6 matching bases. The CDR3 extends over 16 amino acids. V lost 3 bases and J lost 0, with 12 bases in between. The germline V gene has CDR1 MGHRA and CDR2 YSYEKL. The DNA of the CDR3 is TGCGCCAGCAGCCACGCAGCGGACAGCTCCTACAATGAGCAGTTCTTC. Its translation is CASSHAADSSYNEQFF.